Below are 14 T cell receptor beta chains sequenced from a single sample in a study of CD8+ T cells in alopecia areata. As part of sample collection, lesional scalp punch biopsies and peripheral blood were taken from alopecia areata patients. Extracted RNA was reverse transcribed into cDNA, the sequencing template. Sequenced by immunoSEQ multiplex PCR; TCRdb stores in-frame clones only, minus some. This table holds 9,000 or so clones, approximately 61% found once. Sequenced input: skin. The receptors come from a human donor with alopecia areata.

This chain uses TRBV7-9 with TRBJ2-7, with 10 nucleotides matching TRBD1. The CDR3 runs 14 residues. With 6 bases clipped from V and 6 bases from J, the junction kept 8 bases outside the gene matches. Germline lookup yields CDR1 SEHNR and CDR2 FQNEAQ (reference sequence). This CDR3 is CASSVTGTGVEQYF. The CDR3 nucleotides read TGTGCCAGCAGTGTTACTGGGACAGGGGTCGAGCAGTACTTC.

This chain uses TRBV30 with TRBJ1-2, with D unclear. This CDR3 has 12 amino acids. Trimming pared 2 bases from V and 7 bases from J, leaving 11 bases between. CDR1 is GTSNPN and CDR2 is SVGIG in the germline V gene (reference sequence). The CDR3 DNA follows: TGTGCCTGGAGTTCTCAAACGGGTGGCTACACCTTC. It codes for CAWSSQTGGYTF.

The chain carries TRBV4-1 and TRBJ2-4, with TRBD1 matching over 10 bases. CDR1 and CDR2 from the germline V gene are MGHRA and YSYEKL. This CDR3 is built from 17 residues. J gave up 2 bases and V 3 bases, and 7 bases lay outside the gene matches. The CDR3 nucleotides read TGCGCCAGCAGCCATGCTGTGGGACAGGGGTCCAAAAACATTCAGTACTTC. Amino acids: CASSHAVGQGSKNIQYF.

This clone showed up just a few times. The chain combines TRBV18 with TRBJ2-2, with TRBD2 matching 8 bases. Unmatched junction bases numbered 0, after V lost 3 bases and J lost 0 bases. The germline CDR1 and CDR2 sequences are KGHSH and LQKENI. This CDR3 is 15 amino acids long. CDR3 protein: CASSPGLANTGELFF. CDR3 coding DNA: TGTGCCAGCTCACCGGGACTAGCGAACACCGGGGAGCTGTTTTTT.

CDR3 DNA: TGTGCCAGCTCAAAGAGGACTAGCGGGGGCACAGATACGCAGTATTTT. This encodes CASSKRTSGGTDTQYF. J is TRBJ2-3 and V is TRBV18; 12 bases map to TRBD2. The CDR3 is 16 residues long. CDR1 KGHSH and CDR2 LQKENI come from the germline V gene. After removal of 5 bases from V and 1 base from J, the junction contained 4 bases not matched to a gene.

The CDR3 spells CASRGGSGYGYTF. As DNA, the CDR3 is TGTGCCAGCAGGGGGGGAAGTGGCTATGGCTACACCTTC. The chain has TRBV6-1 and TRBJ1-2, with a tentative D call TRBD1 (5 bases). Germline-derived CDR1 and CDR2 are MNHNS and SASEGT. This CDR3 contains 13 residues. The germline V and J ends were trimmed by 6 bases and 4 bases, with 12 bases remaining between them.

V is TRBV9 and J is TRBJ2-1; D gene unclear. The ends were cut back, 0 bases at V and 4 bases at J, with 5 bases in the middle. This CDR3 is built from 13 residues. Germline values: CDR1 SGDLS, CDR2 YYNGEE. CDR3 region: CASSVDSYNEQFF. The CDR3 DNA reads as TGTGCCAGCAGCGTAGATAGTTACAATGAGCAGTTCTTC.

This clone has a handful of counts. V and J are TRBV25-1 and TRBJ1-5, with TRBD1 matching over 7 bases. The CDR3 extends over 12 amino acids. Germline values: CDR1 MGHDK, CDR2 SYGVNS. J gave up 5 bases and V 8 bases, and 3 bases lay outside the gene matches. Here the CDR3 reads CASRTGDQPQHF. The CDR3, as DNA: TGTGCCAGCCGGACAGGAGATCAGCCCCAGCATTTT.

This clone was found a few times. CDR3: CASKAEGLPDTQYF. DNA of the CDR3: TGTGCCAGCAAGGCAGAAGGGCTCCCAGATACGCAGTATTTT. V gene TRBV6-6 combines with J gene TRBJ2-3; D call uncertain. CDR3 length equals 14 residues. Germline-derived CDR1 and CDR2 are MNHNY and SVGAGI (reference sequence). V was cut by 7 bases and J by 4 bases, with 15 bases left in between.

The chain links TRBV5-1 to TRBJ2-5; 8 positions agree with TRBD1. This CDR3 region has 14 residues. Germline trimming cut 0 bases from V and 5 bases from J; bases unmatched to any gene: 3. Germline V gene data show CDR1 as SGHRS and CDR2 as YFSETQ. Here the CDR3 DNA reads TGCGCCAGCAGCTTGGCGAGGACAGGGGAGACCCAGTACTTC. Translating gives CASSLARTGETQYF.

The chain links TRBV28 to TRBJ2-1; D is uncertain. Trimming removed 2 bases from V and 0 bases from J, with 5 bases in between. In germline, CDR1 is MDHEN, CDR2 SYDVKM. The CDR3 contains 14 residues. Written as DNA, the CDR3 is TGTGCCAGCAGTTTAGTGAGCTCCTACAATGAGCAGTTCTTC. This translates into CASSLVSSYNEQFF.

The chain has TRBV6-5 and TRBJ2-1; TRBD1 matches 7 bases. The germline V gene has CDR1 MNHEY and CDR2 SVGAGI. J lost 7 bases, V lost 6 bases, and 12 bases had no gene match. The CDR3 totals 15 residues. The CDR3 DNA sequence: TGTGCCAGCAGCCCCAGGGGGTATCTGGGGAATGAGCAGTTCTTC. Translation gives CASSPRGYLGNEQFF.

The chain uses TRBV5-4 and TRBJ2-5, with D possibly TRBD2 on 5 matching bases. This CDR3 region has 17 residues. The germline V gene encodes CDR1 SGHNT and CDR2 YYREEE (reference sequence). Deletions cut 4 bases from V and 1 base from J, with 20 bases between. The CDR3 loop is CASSPSLEPSLQETQYF. The CDR3 bases are TGTGCCAGCAGCCCCTCCCTGGAGCCTAGCCTCCAAGAGACCCAGTACTTC.

The V and J genes are TRBV29-1 and TRBJ2-1, with 9 bases that match TRBD2. This CDR3 is 21 amino acids long. Germline V CDR1 and CDR2: SQVTM, ANQGSEA. After removal of 0 bases from V and 0 bases from J, the junction contained 18 bases not matched to a gene. CDR3 sequence reads: CSVEEFSGRSYTTSSYNEQFF. As DNA, the CDR3 is TGCAGCGTTGAAGAATTCAGCGGGAGGTCCTACACGACGAGCTCCTACAATGAGCAGTTCTTC.